These T cell receptor beta chains were read from a single sample in a study of T cells in Graves' hyperthyroidism and ophthalmopathy. Using its own MiXCR run on the multiplex PCR reads, TCRdb lists one record per CDR3 protein. Among around 620,000 distinct CDR3 sequences listed, roughly 17% were seen once. Source material: blood. The receptors here all came from a woman aged 25 to 39 with Graves' hyperthyroidism. Each CDR3 is given with its conserved first and last residue. A D gene is named only where the DNA matches it firmly. Clone size, where shown, is once, few, many, or a class for clones that have expanded.

V	size	D	J	CDR3	DNA
TRBV28	many	TRBD2	TRBJ2-5	CASSVTRGQETQYF	TGTGCCAGCAGTGTAACGCGGGGGCAAGAGACCCAGTACTTC
TRBV2	many	TRBD1	TRBJ2-1	CASSVQGAYNEQFF	TGTGCCAGCAGTGTTCAGGGGGCCTACAATGAGCAGTTCTTC
TRBV12-3/TRBV12-4	many	TRBD1	TRBJ1-4	CASSLGQGAGEKLFF	TGTGCCAGCAGTTTAGGACAGGGGGCGGGTGAAAAACTGTTTTTT
TRBV3-1	many	-	TRBJ2-3	CASSQDEDTQYF	TGTGCCAGCAGCCAAGACGAAGATACGCAGTATTTT
TRBV20-1	-	-	TRBJ1-1	CSAISGDRGTEAFF	TGCAGTGCTATCTCAGGGGATCGGGGCACTGAAGCTTTCTTT
TRBV7-9	-	-	TRBJ1-5	CASSKGMGQPQHF	TGTGCCAGCAGCAAAGGAATGGGTCAGCCCCAGCATTTT
TRBV4-3	few	-	TRBJ2-5	CASSQGNVAEYQETQYF	TGCGCCAGCAGCCAAGGGAACGTTGCGGAGTACCAAGAGACCCAGTACTTC
TRBV7-9	-	TRBD1	TRBJ1-1	CASSLARRGTAPGKNTEAFF	TGTGCCAGCAGCTTAGCGCGTAGGGGGACAGCGCCCGGGAAAAACACTGAAGCTTTCTTT
TRBV11-2	many	-	TRBJ1-2	CASSPTPDSNYGYTF	TGTGCCAGCAGCCCAACTCCGGACAGTAACTATGGCTACACCTTC
TRBV20-1	many	TRBD2	TRBJ2-1	CSASSSGFYNEQFF	TGCAGTGCTAGCTCTAGCGGTTTCTACAATGAGCAGTTCTTC
TRBV6-2/TRBV6-3	-	-	TRBJ1-1	CASSFRAGNTEAFF	TGTGCCAGCAGTTTCCGGGCAGGGAACACTGAAGCTTTCTTT
TRBV20-1	-	-	TRBJ1-2	CSAGVSLMGYTF	TGCAGTGCTGGGGTTTCCCTGATGGGCTACACCTTC
TRBV20-1	-	-	TRBJ2-4	CSAVAPPGTGKNIQYF	TGCAGTGCTGTAGCCCCCCCCGGTACTGGCAAAAACATTCAGTACTTC
TRBV11-2	many	-	TRBJ1-5	CASSRGGGDNQPQHF	TGTGCCAGCAGCCGCGGTGGAGGGGACAATCAGCCCCAGCATTTT
TRBV6-1	many	-	TRBJ2-5	CASSGARWGTQYF	TGTGCCAGCAGTGGGGCTAGGTGGGGGACCCAGTACTTC
TRBV2	many	-	TRBJ1-3	CASTKQVLDSSGNTIYF	TGTGCCAGCACTAAACAGGTCCTGGATTCCTCTGGAAACACCATATATTTT
TRBV5-1	many	-	TRBJ2-7	CASSFRREAEQYF	TGCGCCAGCAGCTTTAGGAGGGAGGCCGAGCAGTACTTC
TRBV7-2	many	TRBD2	TRBJ2-7	CASSFGLAGWEQYF	TGTGCCAGCAGCTTCGGACTAGCGGGATGGGAGCAGTACTTC
TRBV12-3/TRBV12-4	-	TRBD1	TRBJ1-1	CASSRRFGTGTFTEAFF	TGTGCCAGCAGCCGTCGGTTTGGGACAGGGACCTTCACTGAAGCTTTCTTT
TRBV7-2	many	TRBD2	TRBJ2-7	CASTLRPQPGGSYEQYF	TGTGCCAGCACCCTGAGACCCCAACCGGGGGGGTCCTACGAGCAGTACTTC
TRBV2	-	TRBD1	TRBJ2-2	CASRITPGQVDGELFF	TGTGCCAGCAGGATAACTCCGGGACAGGTCGACGGGGAGCTGTTTTTT
TRBV29-1	many	-	TRBJ2-3	CSVVASRDTQYF	TGCAGCGTTGTAGCTAGTAGAGATACGCAGTATTTT
TRBV28	many	TRBD1	TRBJ1-1	CASTYRGGREAFF	TGTGCCAGCACCTACAGGGGGGGGCGTGAAGCTTTCTTT
TRBV14	many	-	TRBJ2-5	CASSQEPGILMETQYF	TGTGCCAGCAGCCAAGAACCGGGGATCTTAATGGAGACCCAGTACTTC
TRBV20-1	many	-	TRBJ2-7	CSARGKQADYEQYF	TGCAGTGCTAGAGGGAAACAGGCCGACTACGAGCAGTACTTC
TRBV27	many	-	TRBJ2-7	CASSFTALYEQYF	TGTGCCAGCAGTTTTACAGCCCTTTACGAGCAGTACTTC
TRBV18	-	-	TRBJ2-3	CASSPYRADTQYF	TGTGCCAGCTCACCGTACAGAGCAGATACGCAGTATTTT
TRBV7-3	few	-	TRBJ2-1	CASSLDPADNEQFF	TGTGCCAGCAGCTTAGACCCAGCCGACAATGAGCAGTTCTTC
TRBV28	many	-	TRBJ2-7	CASSFGRDEQYF	TGTGCCAGCAGTTTCGGCAGGGACGAGCAGTACTTC
TRBV7-2	-	-	TRBJ1-2	CASSLDGTILYGYTF	TGTGCCAGCAGCTTAGACGGGACAATCCTCTATGGCTACACCTTC
TRBV11-2	many	-	TRBJ2-3	CASSLARYGTQYF	TGTGCCAGCAGCTTGGCACGGTATGGTACGCAGTATTTT
TRBV19	-	-	TRBJ2-1	CASSTTLGRDEQFF	TGTGCCAGTAGTACGACTTTGGGTAGGGATGAGCAGTTCTTC
TRBV29-1	few	-	TRBJ1-2	CSGGTSGIQGYTF	TGCAGCGGGGGGACTTCAGGGATACAAGGCTACACCTTC
TRBV13	many	-	TRBJ2-7	CASSAKTSYPYEQYF	TGTGCCAGCAGCGCCAAGACGTCGTACCCCTACGAGCAGTACTTC
TRBV11-3	many	-	TRBJ2-3	CASSSDRLGVQYF	TGTGCCAGCAGCTCGGACCGGTTAGGGGTGCAGTATTTT
TRBV28	few	-	TRBJ2-3	CASRRGHSTDTQYF	TGTGCCAGCAGACGAGGACATAGCACAGATACGCAGTATTTT
TRBV27	-	-	TRBJ2-7	CASSLQGPLGYEQYF	TGTGCCAGCAGTTTGCAGGGGCCCTTAGGCTACGAGCAGTACTTC
TRBV2	many	TRBD2	TRBJ2-1	CASRPKRLAVNEQFF	TGTGCCAGCAGGCCTAAGAGACTAGCGGTAAATGAGCAGTTCTTC
TRBV20-1	many	TRBD2	TRBJ2-1	CSARDHLAGVSNEQFF	TGCAGTGCTAGAGATCACCTAGCGGGAGTGAGCAATGAGCAGTTCTTC
TRBV28	many	-	TRBJ1-5	CASNKGVGNQPQHF	TGTGCCAGCAACAAAGGAGTGGGCAATCAGCCCCAGCATTTT
TRBV20-1	-	-	TRBJ2-1	CSASRVLYNEQFF	TGCAGTGCTAGCCGGGTCCTCTACAATGAGCAGTTCTTC
TRBV6-1	-	-	TRBJ2-7	CASSETRGNREQYF	TGTGCCAGCAGTGAAACCAGGGGAAATCGTGAGCAGTACTTC
TRBV28	-	TRBD1	TRBJ1-3	CASNHLGTASGNTIYF	TGTGCCAGCAACCACCTAGGGACAGCATCTGGAAACACCATATATTTT